A selection of T cell receptor beta chains follows, all from one sample in a study of blood T cell repertoires in COVID-19. Sequencing was performed with immunoSEQ multiplex PCR; in TCRdb, only in-frame clones are kept and a portion is missing. The sample lists 51,000 or so clones; roughly 90% were seen once. The material sequenced was peripheral blood. The source is a man of 80 years or more with active or convalescent COVID-19. CDR3s include the opening cysteine and the closing phenylalanine or tryptophan. Each record gives: clone size, V gene, D gene, J gene, CDR3 protein, CDR3 DNA. A D gene is named only where the DNA matches it firmly. Clone sizes are given selectively: once, few, many, or a class where the clone is expanded.

abundance: NA; v_gene: TRBV6-2/TRBV6-3; d_gene: NA; j_gene: TRBJ2-2; CDR3aa: CASSYNRDSPGELFF; CDR3nt: TGTGCCAGCAGTTACAACCGGGACTCCCCCGGGGAGCTGTTTTTT
abundance: NA; v_gene: TRBV28; d_gene: TRBD1; j_gene: TRBJ2-7; CDR3aa: CASSADRGQTYEQYF; CDR3nt: TGTGCCAGCAGTGCGGACAGGGGGCAAACCTACGAGCAGTACTTC
abundance: NA; v_gene: TRBV19; d_gene: TRBD1; j_gene: TRBJ1-5; CDR3aa: CASSPSKGQRSNQPQHF; CDR3nt: TGTGCCAGTAGTCCTTCGAAGGGACAGCGAAGCAATCAGCCCCAGCATTTT
abundance: NA; v_gene: TRBV10-3; d_gene: TRBD1; j_gene: TRBJ1-2; CDR3aa: CAISDDRADGYTF; CDR3nt: TGTGCCATCAGTGACGACAGGGCCGATGGCTACACCTTC
abundance: NA; v_gene: TRBV5-1; d_gene: NA; j_gene: TRBJ1-2; CDR3aa: CASSLAENTNYGYTF; CDR3nt: TGCGCCAGCAGCTTAGCGGAAAACACTAACTATGGCTACACCTTC
abundance: once; v_gene: TRBV5-1; d_gene: TRBD1; j_gene: TRBJ2-3; CDR3aa: CASDGGQGTDTQYF; CDR3nt: TGCGCCAGCGATGGGGGACAGGGTACAGATACGCAGTATTTT
abundance: few; v_gene: TRBV11-2; d_gene: TRBD1; j_gene: TRBJ2-5; CDR3aa: CASSFLDRGETQYF; CDR3nt: TGTGCCAGCAGCTTTTTAGACAGGGGAGAGACCCAGTACTTC
abundance: NA; v_gene: TRBV10-3; d_gene: TRBD1; j_gene: TRBJ1-2; CDR3aa: CAISAGQGNYGYTF; CDR3nt: TGTGCCATCAGTGCTGGACAGGGCAACTATGGCTACACCTTC
abundance: NA; v_gene: TRBV6-1; d_gene: TRBD1; j_gene: TRBJ1-3; CDR3aa: CASSEGAGGGNTIYF; CDR3nt: TGTGCCAGCAGTGAAGGCGCAGGGGGCGGAAACACCATATATTTT
abundance: NA; v_gene: TRBV27; d_gene: NA; j_gene: TRBJ1-6; CDR3aa: CASGQRSGQGSYNSPLHF; CDR3nt: TGTGCCAGTGGACAGAGGTCAGGGCAGGGCTCCTATAATTCACCCCTCCACTTT
abundance: NA; v_gene: TRBV19; d_gene: TRBD2; j_gene: TRBJ2-5; CDR3aa: CASSRWTSGIQETQYF; CDR3nt: TGTGCCAGTAGTCGATGGACTAGCGGAATACAAGAGACCCAGTACTTC
abundance: many; v_gene: TRBV11-2; d_gene: NA; j_gene: TRBJ2-1; CDR3aa: CASSSGYNEQFF; CDR3nt: TGTGCCAGCAGCTCGGGGTACAATGAGCAGTTCTTC
abundance: NA; v_gene: TRBV28; d_gene: NA; j_gene: TRBJ1-2; CDR3aa: CASSLGEGATNYGYTF; CDR3nt: TGTGCCAGCAGTTTGGGCGAAGGGGCGACGAACTATGGCTACACCTTC
abundance: once; v_gene: TRBV28; d_gene: TRBD1; j_gene: TRBJ1-4; CDR3aa: CASSLGWRDSNEKLFF; CDR3nt: TGTGCCAGCAGCCTCGGGTGGCGGGACAGTAATGAAAAACTGTTTTTT
abundance: once; v_gene: TRBV28; d_gene: NA; j_gene: TRBJ2-1; CDR3aa: CASSLLTLRYNEQFF; CDR3nt: TGTGCCAGCAGTTTATTGACCCTCAGGTACAATGAGCAGTTCTTC
abundance: NA; v_gene: TRBV24-1; d_gene: NA; j_gene: TRBJ2-2; CDR3aa: CATSDLTGGGTGELFF; CDR3nt: TGTGCCACCAGTGATTTAACCGGGGGTGGCACCGGGGAGCTGTTTTTT
abundance: once; v_gene: TRBV6-2/TRBV6-3; d_gene: NA; j_gene: TRBJ2-7; CDR3aa: CASSYGPAISYEQYF; CDR3nt: TGTGCCAGCAGTTACGGCCCTGCCATCTCCTACGAGCAGTACTTC
abundance: NA; v_gene: TRBV4-3; d_gene: TRBD2; j_gene: TRBJ2-7; CDR3aa: CASSQDWTSSYEQYF; CDR3nt: TGCGCCAGCAGCCAAGATTGGACTAGCTCCTACGAGCAGTACTTC
abundance: once; v_gene: TRBV4-1; d_gene: NA; j_gene: TRBJ1-5; CDR3aa: CASSQEWILIEDQPQHF; CDR3nt: TGCGCCAGCAGCCAAGAATGGATTCTGATTGAGGATCAGCCCCAGCATTTT
abundance: NA; v_gene: TRBV15; d_gene: TRBD2; j_gene: TRBJ2-1; CDR3aa: CATSRDIAGAGHEQFF; CDR3nt: TGTGCCACCAGCAGAGATATAGCGGGGGCAGGGCATGAGCAGTTCTTC